This T cell receptor (beta chain) was profiled in a study of shared clonotypes between healthy human individuals. The CDR3 is 13 residues long. Trimming took 5 bases from V and 1 from J, leaving 8 bases between them. Per the germline V gene, CDR1 is KGHSH and CDR2 is LQKENI. The data were produced by immunoSEQ multiplex PCR, yet TCRdb's version contains in-frame clones alone and is incomplete. The table has approximately 500,000 clones, 90% to 96% seen once. Material for sequencing was naive CD4+ T cells sorted from blood. The subset: CD45RA+ positively selected. The receptor comes from a young woman in good health. V and J are TRBV18 and TRBJ2-5; D remains unclear. The CDR3 reads CASSFGIQETQYF. The CDR3 DNA follows: TGTGCCAGCTCATTCGGAATCCAAGAGACCCAGTACTTC.